The sequence of this TCR beta chain was determined in a study of shared clonotypes between healthy human individuals. The assay was immunoSEQ multiplex PCR, and TCRdb's table has in-frame clones only and misses some. This table holds roughly 2.1 million clones, 85% to 95% found once. Terminally differentiated effector memory CD45RA+ cells were excluded by CCR7 positive selection of CD45RO-negative cells. The CDR3 consists of 17 residues. CDR1 and CDR2 from the germline V gene are SEHNR and FQNEAQ (reference sequence). The junction had 9 bases not matched to a gene; V was cut back by 7 bases and J by 2 bases.

Sample: naive CD8+ T cells from PBMCs. The TCR sequence derives from a man aged 18-30 years in good health. Some clones in this sample may be carry-over from other donors' samples. The chain employs TRBV7-9 and TRBJ2-2; the match to TRBD1 covers 11 bases. CDR3: CASTSPGQGVNTGELFF. In DNA, the CDR3 is TGTGCCAGCACTTCCCCGGGACAGGGGGTTAACACCGGGGAGCTGTTTTTT.